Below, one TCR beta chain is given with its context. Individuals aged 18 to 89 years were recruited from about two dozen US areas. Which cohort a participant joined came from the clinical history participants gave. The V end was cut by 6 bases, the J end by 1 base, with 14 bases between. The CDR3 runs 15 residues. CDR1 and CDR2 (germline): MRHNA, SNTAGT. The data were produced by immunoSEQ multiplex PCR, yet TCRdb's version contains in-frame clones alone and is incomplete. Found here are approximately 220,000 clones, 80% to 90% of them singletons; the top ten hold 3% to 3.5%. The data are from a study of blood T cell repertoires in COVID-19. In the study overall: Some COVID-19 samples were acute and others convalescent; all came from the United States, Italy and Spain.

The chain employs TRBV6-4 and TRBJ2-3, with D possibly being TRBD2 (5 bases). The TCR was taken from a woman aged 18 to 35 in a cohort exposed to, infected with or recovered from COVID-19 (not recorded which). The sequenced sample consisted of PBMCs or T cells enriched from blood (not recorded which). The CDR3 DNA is TGTGCCAGCAGACAGCGGAGGACTTGCACAGATACGCAGTATTTT. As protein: CASRQRRTCTDTQYF.